This T cell receptor (beta chain) is drawn from a study of blood T cells in healthy people across ages. With respect to this clonotype: Its matching antigen is unknown.

Germline V gene sequence: CDR1 LNHNV, CDR2 YYDKDF (reference sequence). The CDR3 has 18 amino acids. Trimming removed 3 bases from V and 12 bases from J; junction bases left unmatched: 21. Staff drew roughly 10 milliliters of peripheral blood from each donor. Study results and caveats: Older age went with lower TCR beta diversity per million T cells, in a roughly linear way. Without sorted subsets, naive and antigen-experienced compartments could not be conclusively compared. Naive T cell percentage and TCR beta diversity correlated strongly.

Together with a sample-barcoded 5' primer, a J-beta primer mix was included in a second PCR lasting about 7 to 11 cycles. TCRdb reprocessed the 5' RACE reads with MiXCR, giving one entry per CDR3 protein. The table records hundreds of thousands of distinct CDR3 sequences, around three fifths of them present only once. The V and J genes are TRBV15 and TRBJ2-7, with 12 bases lining up with TRBD2. Sequenced: blood. This TCR was sampled from a man in his forties in good health. CDR3 loop: CATSSSLRGGLAGGPVYF. CDR3 nucleotides: TGTGCCACCAGCAGTTCCCTGCGTGGCGGCCTAGCGGGAGGGCCGGTGTACTTC.